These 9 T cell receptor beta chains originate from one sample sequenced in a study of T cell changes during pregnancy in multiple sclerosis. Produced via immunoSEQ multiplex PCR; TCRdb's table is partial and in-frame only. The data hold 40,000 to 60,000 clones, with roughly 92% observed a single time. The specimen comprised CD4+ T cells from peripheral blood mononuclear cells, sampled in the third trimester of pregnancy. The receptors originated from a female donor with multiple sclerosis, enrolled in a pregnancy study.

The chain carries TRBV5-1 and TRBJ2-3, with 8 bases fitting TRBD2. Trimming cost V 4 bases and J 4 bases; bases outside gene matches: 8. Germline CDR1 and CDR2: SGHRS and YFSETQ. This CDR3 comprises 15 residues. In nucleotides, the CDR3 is TGCGCCAGCAGCCGTTTTACGGGAGGGTCAGATACGCAGTATTTT. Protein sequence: CASSRFTGGSDTQYF.

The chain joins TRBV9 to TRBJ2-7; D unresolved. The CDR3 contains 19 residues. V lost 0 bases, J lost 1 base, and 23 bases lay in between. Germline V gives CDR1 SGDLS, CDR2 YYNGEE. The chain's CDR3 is CASSVGPSPVYSRSYEQYF. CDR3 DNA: TGTGCCAGCAGCGTAGGCCCCAGTCCGGTCTATAGCCGATCCTACGAGCAGTACTTC.

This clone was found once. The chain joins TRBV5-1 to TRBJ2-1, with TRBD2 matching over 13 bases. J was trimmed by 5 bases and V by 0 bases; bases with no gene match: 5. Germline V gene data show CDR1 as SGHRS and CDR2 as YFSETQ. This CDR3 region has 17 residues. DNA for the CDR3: TGCGCCAGCAGCTTGGCCACTAGCGGGAGGGTAAACAATGAGCAGTTCTTC. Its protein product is CASSLATSGRVNNEQFF.

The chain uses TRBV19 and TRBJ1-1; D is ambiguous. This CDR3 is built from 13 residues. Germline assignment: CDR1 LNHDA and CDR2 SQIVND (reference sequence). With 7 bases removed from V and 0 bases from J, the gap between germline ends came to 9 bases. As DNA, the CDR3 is TGTGCCAGTACCCCCAATTTGAACACTGAAGCTTTCTTT. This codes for CASTPNLNTEAFF.

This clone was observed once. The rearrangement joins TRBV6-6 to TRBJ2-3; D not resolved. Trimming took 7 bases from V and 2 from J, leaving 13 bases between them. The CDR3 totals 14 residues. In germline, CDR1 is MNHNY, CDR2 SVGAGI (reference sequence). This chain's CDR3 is CASTLGPDTDTQYF. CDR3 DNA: TGTGCCAGCACCCTCGGTCCTGACACAGATACGCAGTATTTT.

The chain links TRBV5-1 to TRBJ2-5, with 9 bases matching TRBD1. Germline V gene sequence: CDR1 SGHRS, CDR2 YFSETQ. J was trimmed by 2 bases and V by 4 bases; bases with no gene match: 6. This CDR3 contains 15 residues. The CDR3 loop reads CASSPPGQGQETQYF. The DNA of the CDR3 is TGCGCCAGCAGCCCCCCGGGACAGGGACAAGAGACCCAGTACTTC. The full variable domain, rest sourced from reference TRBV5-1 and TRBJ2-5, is KAGVTQTPRYLIKTRGQQVTLSCSPISGHRSVSWYQQTPGQGLQFLFEYFSETQRNKGNFPGRFSGRQFSNSRSEMNVSTLELGDSALYLCASSPPGQGQETQYFGPGTRLLVL.

The CDR3 loop is CASSHPRDYGYTF. Written as DNA, the CDR3 is TGTGCCAGCAGCCACCCCAGGGACTATGGCTACACCTTC. This rearrangement joins TRBV6-5 to TRBJ1-2, with D maybe TRBD1 (5 bases). Trimming cost V 6 bases and J 3 bases, with 11 bases left between them. CDR1 and CDR2 from the germline V gene are MNHEY and SVGAGI. There are 13 residues in the CDR3.

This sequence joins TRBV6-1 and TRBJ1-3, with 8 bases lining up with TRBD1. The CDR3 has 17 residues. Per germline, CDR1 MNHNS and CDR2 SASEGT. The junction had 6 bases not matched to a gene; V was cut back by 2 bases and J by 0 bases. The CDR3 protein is CASSENRGTFSGNTIYF. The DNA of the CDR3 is TGTGCCAGCAGTGAAAACAGGGGGACCTTCTCTGGAAACACCATATATTTT.

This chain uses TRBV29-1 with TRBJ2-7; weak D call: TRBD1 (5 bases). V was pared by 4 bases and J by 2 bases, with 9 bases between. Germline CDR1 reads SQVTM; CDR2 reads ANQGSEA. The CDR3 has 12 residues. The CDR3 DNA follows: TGCAGCGTTGCCGACAGTCCCTACGAGCAGTACTTC. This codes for CSVADSPYEQYF.